Presented here are 3 T cell receptor beta chains from one specimen sequenced in a study of tumor-infiltrating lymphocytes in localized non-small cell lung cancer. TCRdb's copy holds only in-frame clones and misses some; the assay was immunoSEQ multiplex PCR. Here the sample spans around 18,000 clones, about 45% being singletons. Material for sequencing was lung tumor tissue. All receptors derive from a human donor with non-small cell lung cancer.

The V and J genes are TRBV6-1 and TRBJ2-2; 7 bases map to TRBD1. CDR1 MNHNS and CDR2 SASEGT come from the germline V gene. CDR3 length: 13 amino acids. V shed 8 bases and J 4 bases; nucleotides not matched to a gene: 4. CDR3 amino acids: CASYRGPTGELFF. The CDR3 region has the DNA TGTGCCAGCTACAGGGGTCCCACCGGGGAGCTGTTTTTT.

The chain joins TRBV2 to TRBJ1-2; no reliable D call. This CDR3 contains 12 residues. V shed 5 bases and J shed 9 bases, with 13 bases lying between them. CDR1 and CDR2 from the germline V gene are SNHLY and FYNNEI. As DNA, the CDR3 is TGTGCCAGCAGTCCTACTCACCTCCGCTACACCTTC. This encodes CASSPTHLRYTF.

In this sample, this clone is medium-sized (0.01 to 0.1%). CDR3: CASSPTGPNHEQYF. The CDR3 nucleotides are TGTGCCAGCTCACCTACAGGTCCCAACCACGAGCAGTACTTC. The rearrangement links TRBV18 to TRBJ2-7; D possibly corresponds to TRBD1 (5 bases). The CDR3 loop spans 14 amino acids. The V end was cut by 3 bases, the J end by 5 bases, with 14 bases between. CDR1 and CDR2 (germline): KGHSH, LQKENI.